The T cell receptor beta chain described here comes from a study of blood T cell repertoires in COVID-19. This table comes from immunoSEQ multiplex PCR, and its TCRdb copy is limited to in-frame clones, with some not included. The table includes 140,000 or so clones, 75% to 90% detected once. Clinical history as reported by participants underpinned cohort assignment. This clone was recorded once. The CDR3 covers 12 residues. Unmatched junction bases numbered 3, after V lost 1 base and J lost 9 bases. CDR1 and CDR2 (germline): SQVTM, ANQGSEA. The receptor's source is a man aged 55 to 70 who had recovered from COVID-19. V and J are TRBV29-1 and TRBJ1-1; TRBD1 matches 9 bases. Sequenced: PBMCs or T cells enriched from blood (not recorded which). Written as DNA, the CDR3 is TGCAGCGTTGAAGGGACAGGGGAGAAAGCTTTCTTT. It encodes CSVEGTGEKAFF.